The clone carrying this TCR beta chain was detected a few times. Its antigen is unknown. The data stem from a study of beta chain features in type 1 diabetes. Study findings and constraints: When Type 1 diabetes patients were examined, their TCRB CDR3s proved moderately but significantly shorter in all four CD4+ subsets.

CDR1 SGHTA and CDR2 FQGNSA come from the germline V gene. The V and J ends lost 0 bases and 6 bases, in that order; junction bases with no gene match: 3. The CDR3 runs 15 residues. Since all of the isolated RNA was reverse transcribed, expressed TCRB transcripts were what got sequenced. Method: immunoSEQ multiplex PCR; TCRdb's copy keeps in-frame clones and lacks some. This table holds approximately 100,000 clones, under 30% found once. This clonotype was obtained from a young woman with type 1 diabetes. The sample consisted of central memory CD4+ T cells from blood. V is TRBV7-2 and J is TRBJ2-1; 9 bases fit TRBD2. This chain's CDR3 is CASSLAGLAPNEQFF. CDR3 nucleotides: TGTGCCAGCAGCTTAGCAGGACTAGCGCCCAATGAGCAGTTCTTC.